The T cell receptor beta chain under discussion was sequenced for a study of cytomegalovirus exposure and HLA in healthy donors. Whole-study results and caveats: Accounts indicate the classifier identified cytomegalovirus status with strong specificity and sensitivity. Cytomegalovirus-associated TCR beta chains were listed, numbering some 150.

The CDR3 spans 15 residues. CDR1 SGHNT and CDR2 YYREEE come from the germline V gene (reference sequence). V gave up 1 base and J gave up 3 bases; unmatched junction bases: 3. Measured with immunoSEQ multiplex PCR; TCRdb has only the in-frame clones, and not every one. This sample has about 160,000 clones, with around 82% found just once. As regards this clone: Its specificity is not known.

Material for sequencing was PBMCs. The receptor was derived from a man aged 25 to 40 in good health and CMV-seropositive. The chain has TRBV5-4 and TRBJ2-2; TRBD1 agrees at 7 bases. CDR3 nucleotides: TGTGCCAGCAGCTTGACGGGACAGTACACCGGGGAGCTGTTTTTT. It encodes CASSLTGQYTGELFF.